These 26 T cell receptor beta chains were all obtained from the same sample, sequenced in a study of response to subunit inactivated influenza vaccine. TCRdb reanalysed the RT-PCR reads using MiXCR and keeps one entry per CDR3 protein. The table has 560,000 or so distinct CDR3 sequences, 6% to 9% seen once. The sequences come from PBMCs from blood, collected about 24 months after vaccination. The source of these receptors is a man aged 50 to 69 who received an inactivated influenza vaccine.

This clonotype was picked up a small number of times. The chain is built from TRBV20-1 and TRBJ2-5; 9 nucleotides agree with TRBD2. J gave up 5 bases and V 0 bases, and 7 bases lay outside the gene matches. CDR1 and CDR2 from the germline V gene are DFQATT and SNEGSKA (reference sequence). This CDR3 is 15 amino acids long. The CDR3 DNA follows: TGCAGTGCTAGAGATTTAATAGCGGGAGTTGAGACCCAGTACTTC. Translating gives CSARDLIAGVETQYF.

V usage is TRBV7-2 and J usage is TRBJ1-2; TRBD1 is a possible D gene (5 bases). From germline, CDR1 is SGHTA and CDR2 FQGNSA. This CDR3 has 13 amino acids. Trimming stripped 7 bases from V and 10 bases from J, with 19 bases between. CDR3 sequence (DNA): TGTGCCAGCACCCTCATGGGGCTTCGCGACTACACCTTC. This codes for CASTLMGLRDYTF.

The gene calls are TRBV25-1 and TRBJ2-7; perhaps TRBD1 as D (6 bases). V was cut by 3 bases and J by 5 bases, with 11 bases left in between. The CDR3 is 13 amino acids. Looked up from germline, CDR1 is MGHDK and CDR2 is SYGVNS. CDR3 coding DNA: TGTGCCAGCAGTGATAGGGGGTGGGACGAGCAGTACTTC. Translating it yields CASSDRGWDEQYF.

The rearrangement links TRBV4-3 to TRBJ2-5, with 8 bases that match TRBD2. The V gene end was trimmed by 4 bases and the J gene end by 5 bases; junction bases not matched to a gene: 6. The CDR3 contains 14 residues. Germline CDR1 is LGHNA and CDR2 is YSLEER. CDR3 region: CASSLSGSHETQYF. DNA of the CDR3: TGCGCCAGCAGCCTCAGCGGGAGTCACGAGACCCAGTACTTC.

This clonotype counts as medium-sized. The CDR3 DNA is TGTGCCAGCAGTTTTGGGGCGACTTTCAACACCGGGGAGCTGTTTTTT. It codes for CASSFGATFNTGELFF. The chain links TRBV12-3 or TRBV12-4 to TRBJ2-2; perhaps TRBD1 as D (5 bases). V was trimmed by 3 bases and J by 2 bases, leaving 13 bases between them. This CDR3 is built from 16 residues.

This clonotype was detected only a few times. V and J are TRBV18 and TRBJ1-4, with a tentative D call TRBD1 (5 bases). Germline lookup yields CDR1 KGHSH and CDR2 LQKENI. The V end lost 3 bases, the J end lost 0 bases, and 11 bases lay between the germline ends. The CDR3 is 16 amino acids. Written as DNA, the CDR3 is TGTGCCAGCTCACCTCTGACGGGGCCAACTAATGAAAAACTGTTTTTT. Translating gives CASSPLTGPTNEKLFF.

This clonotype was observed a few times. The chain recombines TRBV5-1 with TRBJ2-5; TRBD2 agrees at 10 bases. The germline gives CDR1 SGHRS, CDR2 YFSETQ. V lost 4 bases to trimming and J lost 5 bases; unmatched junction nucleotides: 8. The CDR3 has 15 residues. The DNA of the CDR3 is TGCGCCAGCAGCGAGGGTAGCGGGAGGTCTGAGACCCAGTACTTC. This sequence encodes CASSEGSGRSETQYF.

This chain links TRBV11-2 with TRBJ2-3, with 11 bases that match TRBD2. This CDR3 is built from 18 residues. Germline V gene lookup returns CDR1 SGHAT and CDR2 FQNNGV. V dropped 4 bases and J dropped 0; count of bases not matched to a gene: 9. CDR3 bases: TGTGCCAGCAGCTGGGGACTAGCGGACCGTACTAGCACAGATACGCAGTATTTT. Translated: CASSWGLADRTSTDTQYF.

In its sample, this clonotype was seen many times. The chain combines TRBV7-9 with TRBJ2-1; 11 bases line up with TRBD2. V was clipped by 2 bases and J by 3 bases; unmatched bases: 3. This CDR3 contains 16 residues. Germline V gene lookup returns CDR1 SEHNR and CDR2 FQNEAQ (reference sequence). CDR3 protein: CASSLRLAGIYNEQFF. In nucleotides, the CDR3 is TGTGCCAGCAGCTTACGACTAGCGGGGATCTACAATGAGCAGTTCTTC.

The chain has TRBV29-1 and TRBJ2-7; D might be TRBD1 or TRBD2, each matching 6 bases. The CDR3 consists of 16 residues. Trimming took off 1 base at V and 2 bases at J, with 18 bases between the two ends. Germline loops: CDR1 SQVTM, CDR2 ANQGSEA. CDR3 DNA sequence: TGCAGCGTTGAAGTTGGAGGGGGGTTTACACCCTACGAGCAGTACTTC. It yields the protein CSVEVGGGFTPYEQYF.

The chain joins TRBV5-1 to TRBJ1-1, with a weak D call TRBD1 (6 bases). Germline V gene sequence: CDR1 SGHRS, CDR2 YFSETQ. The CDR3 has 15 amino acids. Trimming left V 5 bases short and J 2 bases short, with 16 bases between. The CDR3 loop reads CASSEGGGSNTEAFF. The DNA of the CDR3 is TGCGCCAGCAGTGAAGGGGGGGGTAGCAACACTGAAGCTTTCTTT.

The V gene is TRBV4-3, the J gene TRBJ2-3; D might be TRBD1 (6 bases). V was pared by 1 base and J by 6 bases, with 11 bases between. The CDR3 consists of 14 residues. Germline CDR1 is LGHNA and CDR2 is YSLEER. DNA of the CDR3: TGCGCCAGCAGCCAAGCTGGGGGCAGGGATACGCAGTATTTT. Translation: CASSQAGGRDTQYF.

Many counts were recorded for this clonotype. The chain has TRBV7-2 and TRBJ2-1; the D gene could be TRBD1 or TRBD2 (6 bases each). Trimming took off 1 base at V and 6 bases at J, with 16 bases between the two ends. The CDR3 runs 16 residues. Germline CDR1 and CDR2: SGHTA and FQGNSA. The CDR3 DNA follows: TGTGCCAGCAGCTTAGGATATGGGGGGCTTTCCAATGAGCAGTTCTTC. Encoded protein: CASSLGYGGLSNEQFF.

V usage is TRBV6-2 or TRBV6-3 and J usage is TRBJ2-3; TRBD1 agrees at 8 bases. The ends lost 5 bases at V and 11 bases at J; junction bases unmatched: 6. Germline V gene lookup returns CDR1 MNHEY and CDR2 SVGEGT. CDR3 length: 12 residues. CDR3 nucleotides: TGTGCCAGCAGTAGGGACAGGTTCCTGCAGTATTTT. As protein: CASSRDRFLQYF.

V usage is TRBV20-1 and J usage is TRBJ2-5; 12 bases line up with TRBD2. The V segment lost 1 base and the J segment 9 bases; nucleotides outside the gene matches: 9. The length of the CDR3 is 15 residues. Germline V gene data show CDR1 as DFQATT and CDR2 as SNEGSKA (reference sequence). CDR3 region: CSARALAGGPGAQYF. The CDR3 bases are TGCAGTGCTAGAGCACTAGCGGGGGGACCAGGGGCCCAGTACTTC.

This clonotype came up once. One base away lies a much larger clone, so this may be a sequencing read error. The rearrangement joins TRBV6-5 to TRBJ1-1; D remains unclear. V gave up 2 bases and J gave up 2 bases, with 6 bases separating them. The CDR3 has 13 residues. Germline V lookup: CDR1 MNHEY, CDR2 SVGAGI. The CDR3 loop is CASSYISNTEAFF. In DNA form, the CDR3 reads TGTGCCAGCAGTTACATTAGTAACACTGAAGCTTTCTTT.

This clonotype was counted only a few times. The rearrangement joins TRBV10-2 to TRBJ1-2; 10 bases align to TRBD1. After removal of 3 bases from V and 6 bases from J, the junction contained 7 bases not matched to a gene. CDR3 size: 15 residues. The V gene's germline CDR1 is WSHSY and CDR2 SAAADI. The CDR3 reads CASSDPTTGGHGYTF. The CDR3 DNA sequence: TGCGCCAGCAGTGACCCAACGACAGGGGGCCATGGCTACACCTTC.

In its sample, this clonotype was seen a few times. The chain is built from TRBV12-2 and TRBJ1-4. TRBV12-2 is noted as a pseudogene. The CDR3 is 15 residues long. The CDR3 sequence: CASRLVRVDEEKLFF. The CDR3 nucleotides are TGTGCAAGTCGCTTAGTAAGGGTCGACGAAGAAAAACTGTTTTTT.

The rearrangement links TRBV20-1 to TRBJ2-1; D is possibly TRBD1 (6 bases). CDR1 is DFQATT and CDR2 is SNEGSKA in the germline V gene (reference sequence). V lost 6 bases and J 3 bases, leaving 15 bases between the germline ends. The CDR3 totals 14 residues. The CDR3: CSANSGDGYNEQFF. The CDR3 DNA sequence: TGCAGTGCAAATTCAGGGGATGGCTACAATGAGCAGTTCTTC.

About this clonotype: Just one base apart from a much larger clone, this may be a read error. The chain joins TRBV28 to TRBJ2-5; TRBD2 is a possible D gene (6 bases). Germline values: CDR1 MDHEN, CDR2 SYDVKM. Trimming shortened V by 8 bases and J by 1 base, and 17 bases separated the two germline ends. This CDR3 has 15 amino acids. CDR3 in amino acids: CASRLAGRLQETQYF. In DNA, the CDR3 is TGTGCCAGCCGTCTGGCGGGGCGGCTCCAAGAGACCCAGTACTTC. Full variable domain (remainder filled in from reference TRBV28 and TRBJ2-5): DVKVTQSSRYLVKRTGEKVFLECVQDMDHENMFWYRQDPGLGLRLIYFSYDVKMKEKGDIPEGYSVSREKKERFSLILESASTNQTSMYLCASRLAGRLQETQYFGPGTRLLVL.

This clonotype was detected only a few times. CDR3 sequence reads: CSARRSGGQITEAFF. In nucleotides, the CDR3 is TGCAGTGCTCGTCGATCTGGGGGACAGATCACTGAAGCTTTCTTT. The chain is built from TRBV20-1 and TRBJ1-1, with 7 bases fitting TRBD1. This CDR3 has 15 amino acids. Germline V gives CDR1 DFQATT, CDR2 SNEGSKA (reference sequence). The J segment lost 4 bases and the V segment lost 5 bases, leaving 13 bases of the junction unmatched.

The CDR3 loop reads CSARYRQGLSYEQYF. Here the CDR3 DNA reads TGCAGTGCTAGATATAGACAGGGGCTGTCCTACGAGCAGTACTTC. The chain combines TRBV20-1 with TRBJ2-7; 8 bases align to TRBD1. Germline CDR1 reads DFQATT; CDR2 reads SNEGSKA (reference sequence). The CDR3 consists of 15 residues. With 2 bases clipped from V and 1 base from J, the junction kept 7 bases outside the gene matches.

The rearrangement links TRBV3-1 to TRBJ2-3; D uncertain. The CDR3 spans 15 residues. Germline V gives CDR1 LGHDT, CDR2 YNNKEL (reference sequence). Trimming removed 1 base at V and 4 bases at J, with 12 bases between. The DNA for the CDR3 is TGTGCCAGCAGCCAAGGGGTGACGGGTTCAGATACGCAGTATTTT. Translation: CASSQGVTGSDTQYF.

This clonotype was seen at least ten times. The V gene is TRBV4-2, the J gene TRBJ2-3; 15 bases match TRBD2. Germline CDR1 reads LGHNA; CDR2 reads YNFKEQ. The CDR3 extends over 16 amino acids. V trimming: 4 bases; J trimming: 6 bases; junction bases outside the gene matches: 5. The CDR3 here is CASSRTSGGGYDTQYF. The DNA of the CDR3 is TGTGCCAGCAGCCGGACTAGCGGGGGGGGTTATGATACGCAGTATTTT.

This rearrangement joins TRBV24-1 to TRBJ2-1, with 11 nucleotides matching TRBD2. This CDR3 contains 14 residues. Germline V lookup: CDR1 KGHDR, CDR2 SFDVKD. The V and J ends lost 3 bases and 7 bases, in that order; junction bases with no gene match: 1. CDR3 DNA sequence: TGTGCCACCAGTGATCGACTAGCGGGAAATGAGCAGTTCTTC. Protein product: CATSDRLAGNEQFF.

V usage is TRBV15 and J usage is TRBJ2-3; TRBD2 agrees at 11 bases. The length of the CDR3 is 13 residues. Germline CDR1 is LNHNV and CDR2 is YYDKDF (reference sequence). J gave up 6 bases and V 6 bases, and 2 bases lay outside the gene matches. CDR3 sequence reads: CATRTSGADTQYF. The CDR3 nucleotides are TGTGCCACCAGGACTAGCGGGGCTGATACGCAGTATTTT.